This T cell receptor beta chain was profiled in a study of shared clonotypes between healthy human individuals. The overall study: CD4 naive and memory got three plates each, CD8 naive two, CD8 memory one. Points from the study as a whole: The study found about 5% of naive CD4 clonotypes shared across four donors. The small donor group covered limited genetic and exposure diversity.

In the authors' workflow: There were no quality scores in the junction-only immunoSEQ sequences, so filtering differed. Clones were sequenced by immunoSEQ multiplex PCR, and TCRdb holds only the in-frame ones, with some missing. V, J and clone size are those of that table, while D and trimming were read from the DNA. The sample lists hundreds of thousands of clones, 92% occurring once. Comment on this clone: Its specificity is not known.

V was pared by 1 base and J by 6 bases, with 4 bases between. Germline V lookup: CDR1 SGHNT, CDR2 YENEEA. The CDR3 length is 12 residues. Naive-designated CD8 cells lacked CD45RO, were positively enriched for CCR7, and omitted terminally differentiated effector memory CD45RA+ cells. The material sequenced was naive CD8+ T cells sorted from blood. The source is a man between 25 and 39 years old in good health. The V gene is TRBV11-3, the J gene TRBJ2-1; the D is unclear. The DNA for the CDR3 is TGTGCCAGCAGCTTAGTCAGCAATGAGCAGTTCTTC. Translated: CASSLVSNEQFF.